This TCR beta chain emerged from a study of blood T cell repertoires in COVID-19. Study in general: Italy, Spain and the United States were the sources of the convalescent and acute COVID-19 samples. PBMCs, B-cell-depleted T cells, or T cells provided the cDNA or gDNA that made up the material.

The authors' processing: Reference gene primer amplification in the assay estimated nucleated cell counts. Sequenced by immunoSEQ multiplex PCR; TCRdb stores in-frame clones only, minus some. That table furnishes V, J and clone size, whereas the DNA furnished D and trimming. The table shows tens of thousands of clones, with 80% to 90% occurring only once. There are 17 residues in the CDR3. The germline gives CDR1 LNHDA, CDR2 SQIVND (reference sequence). V dropped 4 bases and J dropped 3; count of bases not matched to a gene: 13. This TCR derives from a man aged 65-85 years with active or convalescent COVID-19. The sequenced sample consisted of peripheral blood. V is TRBV19 and J is TRBJ2-3; 7 nucleotides align to TRBD2. The CDR3 is CASSSRKAGVLTDTQYF. The DNA for the CDR3 is TGTGCCAGTAGTAGCCGCAAGGCGGGAGTCCTTACAGATACGCAGTATTTT.